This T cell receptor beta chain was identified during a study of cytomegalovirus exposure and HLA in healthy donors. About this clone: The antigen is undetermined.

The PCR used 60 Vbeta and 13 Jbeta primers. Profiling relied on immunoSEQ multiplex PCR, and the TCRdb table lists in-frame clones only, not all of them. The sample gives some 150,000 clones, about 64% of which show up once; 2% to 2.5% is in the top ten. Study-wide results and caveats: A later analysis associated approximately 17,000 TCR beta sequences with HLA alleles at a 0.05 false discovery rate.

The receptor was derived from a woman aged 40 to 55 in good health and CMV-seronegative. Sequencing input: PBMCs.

CDR3 nucleotide sequence: TGTGCCAGCAGCCGCTCCGGGACAGGGGCTAGGCGTGTTAATGAAAAACTGTTTTTT. Translating gives CASSRSGTGARRVNEKLFF. The chain couples TRBV4-2 to TRBJ1-4, with 10 bases lining up with TRBD1. Looked up from germline, CDR1 is LGHNA and CDR2 is YNFKEQ. V trimming: 4 bases; J trimming: 4 bases; junction bases outside the gene matches: 15. There are 19 residues in the CDR3.